Detailed here is one TCR beta chain. The repertoire was sequenced with immunoSEQ multiplex PCR; TCRdb's copy has only in-frame clones and lacks some. Of tens of thousands of clones listed, less than 90% were seen once; the top ten hold about 7.6%. This record comes from a study of control samples from healthy donors and cancer patients. The CDR3 spans 15 residues. Trimming shortened V by 5 bases and J by 10 bases, and 18 bases separated the two germline ends. Looked up from germline, CDR1 is LNHNV and CDR2 is YYDKDF (reference sequence). The origin of this receptor is a woman aged 55-70 years in good health. Sequences were obtained from blood. This chain links TRBV15 with TRBJ1-6; D is possibly TRBD1 (6 bases). This CDR3 is CATSPSTGLGSPLHF. CDR3 nucleotide sequence: TGTGCCACCAGCCCTAGCACAGGGTTAGGCTCACCCCTCCACTTT.